One and the same sample provided the 23 T cell receptor beta chains below, sequenced in a study of T cells in Graves' hyperthyroidism and ophthalmopathy. Researchers amplified the TCR beta CDR3 regions from RNA transcripts. HTBI primers drove first-round RT-PCR of the TCR CDR3. TCRdb reprocessed the multiplex PCR reads with MiXCR, giving one entry per CDR3 protein. This sample has under 400,000 distinct CDR3 sequences, with approximately 16% found just once. The source material was blood. The origin of the receptors is a woman aged 55-69 years with Graves' ophthalmopathy.

This clonotype was counted a single time. A read error is possible here, since a much larger clone lies one base away. The gene calls are TRBV4-1 and TRBJ2-7; 10 bases align to TRBD1. The DNA end lines up better with TRBJ2-1; the J call may be wrong. The germline V gene has CDR1 MGHRA and CDR2 YSYEKL. The CDR3 consists of 15 residues. The CDR3 coding sequence is TGCGCCAGCAGACCAGGACAGGGGGATCCCTACGAGCAGTTCTTC. This encodes CASRPGQGDPYEQFF.

This clonotype was recorded many times. This chain uses TRBV3-1 with TRBJ1-2; TRBD1 matches 7 bases. The trim removed 0 bases at V and 4 bases at J, leaving 5 bases unmatched. Germline CDR1 reads LGHDT; CDR2 reads YNNKEL (reference sequence). The CDR3 is made up of 15 amino acids. The CDR3 coding sequence is TGTGCCAGCAGCCAAGAGGCACAGGGGAGCTATGGCTACACCTTC. Amino acid sequence: CASSQEAQGSYGYTF.

The gene calls are TRBV15 and TRBJ2-7; TRBD1 matches at 10 bases. V shed 1 base and J 4 bases; nucleotides not matched to a gene: 4. This CDR3 has 15 amino acids. The germline CDR1 and CDR2 sequences are LNHNV and YYDKDF (reference sequence). The CDR3 region is CATSRVDRGTYEQYF. CDR3 DNA sequence: TGTGCCACCAGCAGAGTGGACAGGGGGACTTACGAGCAGTACTTC.

This clonotype has a count of ten or more. The J gene is TRBJ2-4, the V gene TRBV20-1, with TRBD1 identical over 7 bases. Germline V gene lookup returns CDR1 DFQATT and CDR2 SNEGSKA (reference sequence). Trimming removed 7 bases from V and 0 bases from J; junction bases left unmatched: 9. The CDR3 has 15 amino acids. The CDR3 sequence is CSGITGAIAKNIQYF. The CDR3 DNA follows: TGCAGTGGAATTACAGGGGCCATAGCCAAAAACATTCAGTACTTC.

The chain couples TRBV5-6 to TRBJ1-2; D is possibly TRBD1 (5 bases). The CDR3 totals 14 residues. Trimming stripped 0 bases from V and 5 bases from J, with 11 bases between. The germline gives CDR1 SGHDT, CDR2 YYEEEE. DNA for the CDR3: TGTGCCAGCAGCTTGGGGGGCAGTGGATATGGCTACACCTTC. It specifies CASSLGGSGYGYTF.

In this sample, this clonotype turned up a few times. This chain uses TRBV7-9 with TRBJ2-7, with 7 bases that match TRBD1. Per the germline V gene, CDR1 is SEHNR and CDR2 is FQNEAQ (reference sequence). The CDR3 loop spans 15 amino acids. The ends lost 3 bases at V and 6 bases at J; junction bases unmatched: 11. CDR3 residues: CASSLRGQPLGEQYF. The CDR3 DNA reads TGTGCCAGCAGCTTGAGGGGACAGCCGCTGGGCGAGCAGTACTTC.

This clonotype has ten or more counts. The chain employs TRBV20-1 and TRBJ2-1; D is unclear. The CDR3 totals 13 residues. Trimming pared 0 bases from V and 1 base from J, leaving 4 bases between. CDR1 is DFQATT and CDR2 is SNEGSKA in the germline V gene (reference sequence). The CDR3 reads CSAREGSYNEQFF. DNA of the CDR3: TGCAGTGCTAGAGAGGGTTCCTACAATGAGCAGTTCTTC.

This chain uses TRBV28 with TRBJ1-5; D is unresolved. This CDR3 has 14 residues. Per the germline V gene, CDR1 is MDHEN and CDR2 is SYDVKM. The V gene lost 11 bases and the J gene lost 5 bases, with 19 bases spanning the gap. CDR3 nucleotide sequence: TGTGCCTCCTCACTGGCACAGCCACATCAGCCCCAGCATTTT. It yields the protein CASSLAQPHQPQHF.

This clonotype has a handful of counts. V and J are TRBV10-3 and TRBJ2-7, with 11 bases that match TRBD2. Germline V gene data show CDR1 as ENHRY and CDR2 as SYGVKD. V lost 0 bases to trimming and J lost 3 bases; unmatched junction nucleotides: 10. This CDR3 contains 18 residues. CDR3 sequence: CAISESDTPLAGGYEQYF. The CDR3 DNA follows: TGTGCCATCAGTGAGTCCGACACTCCTCTAGCGGGGGGCTACGAGCAGTACTTC.

The chain is built from TRBV7-6 and TRBJ2-2; D is possibly TRBD1 (6 bases). This CDR3 region has 17 residues. CDR1 SGHVS and CDR2 FNYEAQ come from the germline V gene. V lost 3 bases and J lost 3, with 17 bases in between. CDR3 amino acids: CASSLGAPGSYTGELFF. CDR3 sequence (DNA): TGTGCCAGCAGCTTGGGGGCCCCAGGCTCTTACACCGGGGAGCTGTTTTTT.

In its sample, this clonotype was seen a few times. The J gene is TRBJ1-3, the V gene TRBV6-5, with D unresolved. In germline, CDR1 is MNHEY, CDR2 SVGAGI. CDR3 length: 15 amino acids. The V and J ends lost 0 bases and 2 bases respectively, with 8 bases between them. The CDR3 protein is CASSYSARAGNTIYF. In DNA form, the CDR3 reads TGTGCCAGCAGTTACTCGGCGCGAGCTGGAAACACCATATATTTT.

The chain is built from TRBV20-1 and TRBJ2-2, with 8 bases aligning to TRBD2. This CDR3 has 14 amino acids. The germline gives CDR1 DFQATT, CDR2 SNEGSKA (reference sequence). Unmatched junction bases numbered 0, after V lost 3 bases and J lost 0 bases. In DNA form, the CDR3 reads TGCAGTGCTAGCGGGAGGGCGAACACCGGGGAGCTGTTTTTT. This sequence encodes CSASGRANTGELFF.

CDR3 nucleotides: TGTGCCAGCAGACGACTAGCGGGTCCCTCTGGGGCCAACGTCCTGACTTTC. Its protein is CASRRLAGPSGANVLTF. The V call is TRBV27, the J call TRBJ2-6; TRBD2 agrees at 10 bases. Losses at the gene ends were 6 bases for V and 0 bases for J; bases not matched to a gene: 5. The CDR3 is 17 amino acids. Germline CDR1 reads MNHEY; CDR2 reads SMNVEV (reference sequence).

This clonotype was recorded many times. The CDR3 loop reads CSVERMVEGGISNTGELFF. The CDR3 region has the DNA TGCAGCGTCGAAAGGATGGTTGAGGGAGGGATATCGAACACCGGGGAGCTGTTTTTT. The V and J genes are TRBV29-1 and TRBJ2-2; TRBD2 aligns across 7 bases. Germline lookup yields CDR1 SQVTM and CDR2 ANQGSEA. The CDR3 runs 19 residues. J gave up 0 bases and V 6 bases, and 19 bases lay outside the gene matches.

This clonotype was counted many times. J is TRBJ1-4 and V is TRBV28, with D perhaps matching TRBD1 (5 bases). Germline CDR1 and CDR2: MDHEN and SYDVKM. Trimming took off 2 bases at V and 5 bases at J, with 12 bases between the two ends. This CDR3 contains 15 residues. The CDR3 is CASSLMGTQNEKLFF. In DNA form, the CDR3 reads TGTGCCAGCAGTTTAATGGGGACCCAAAATGAAAAACTGTTTTTT.

This clonotype has a count of ten or more. The chain links TRBV2 to TRBJ2-3, with 8 bases fitting TRBD1. The V segment lost 7 bases and the J segment 1 base; nucleotides outside the gene matches: 4. There are 14 residues in the CDR3. Germline CDR1 reads SNHLY; CDR2 reads FYNNEI. The CDR3 is CASTTDRGTDTQYF. DNA of the CDR3: TGTGCCAGCACTACGGACAGGGGCACAGATACGCAGTATTTT.

The rearrangement links TRBV30 to TRBJ2-7; TRBD2 is a possible D gene (5 bases). Between the trimmed V and J ends, which lost 4 bases and 0 bases, there was a span of 7 bases. Germline V gene lookup returns CDR1 GTSNPN and CDR2 SVGIG (reference sequence). This CDR3 has 12 residues. CDR3 bases: TGTGCCTGGAACCGGGGCTCCTACGAGCAGTACTTC. Protein: CAWNRGSYEQYF.

The chain joins TRBV9 to TRBJ2-1; 8 nucleotides align to TRBD2. The CDR3 runs 20 residues. Germline values: CDR1 SGDLS, CDR2 YYNGEE. The J segment lost 8 bases and the V segment lost 4 bases, leaving 26 bases of the junction unmatched. CDR3 amino acids: CASSPQTGWGGAGEWDEQFF. DNA of the CDR3: TGTGCCAGCAGCCCACAGACGGGTTGGGGCGGAGCGGGAGAGTGGGATGAGCAGTTCTTC.

This clonotype was counted only a few times. The chain employs TRBV6-4 and TRBJ2-1; the D gene is possibly TRBD2 (6 bases). Trimming left V 4 bases short and J 6 bases short, with 13 bases between. This CDR3 is built from 14 residues. The germline V gene encodes CDR1 MRHNA and CDR2 SNTAGT. CDR3 sequence (DNA): TGTGCCAGCAGTGCCCTTTCTAGCGCCAATGAGCAGTTCTTC. This gives the protein CASSALSSANEQFF.

On this clonotype itself: Given the absence of the conserved phenylalanine or tryptophan at the CDR3 end, a read error is likely. CDR3 residues: CASSLTTGSDGEQYI. The DNA for the CDR3 is TGTGCCAGCAGCCTAACGACAGGGTCAGACGGCGAGCAGTACATC. The chain employs TRBV6-1 and TRBJ2-7; 7 bases agree with TRBD1. CDR1 MNHNS and CDR2 SASEGT come from the germline V gene. Trimming at V came to 6 bases and at J to 6 bases, leaving 14 bases not matched to a gene. The CDR3 is 15 residues long.

In this sample, this clonotype turned up many times. The chain couples TRBV5-6 to TRBJ2-1; D perhaps matches TRBD1 (5 bases). Germline V gene data show CDR1 as SGHDT and CDR2 as YYEEEE. CDR3 length: 15 amino acids. V dropped 0 bases and J dropped 3 bases, with 10 bases sitting between them. The CDR3 DNA is TGTGCCAGCAGCTTGGTGGGGCGGAGCTACAATGAGCAGTTCTTC. Translated: CASSLVGRSYNEQFF.

Concerning this clonotype itself: An end of the junction does not agree with germline; a read error may underlie this. The rearrangement joins TRBV10-3 to TRBJ2-5; the D gene is possibly TRBD2 (6 bases). Germline CDR1 reads ENHRY; CDR2 reads SYGVKD. This CDR3 has 15 residues. The CDR3 nucleotides are TGTGCCATCAGTGTGTCCGGGAGTGATCGGGAGACCCAGCACTTC. It specifies CAISVSGSDRETQHF.

In this sample, this clonotype turned up many times. The V call is TRBV10-2, the J call TRBJ2-2; D perhaps matches TRBD2 (5 bases). V was cut by 3 bases and J by 4 bases, with 15 bases left in between. In germline, CDR1 is WSHSY, CDR2 SAAADI. This CDR3 region has 16 residues. The CDR3 loop is CASSDRARDGTGELFF. The CDR3 coding sequence is TGCGCCAGCAGTGACCGGGCACGGGATGGCACCGGGGAGCTGTTTTTT.